Given below is one T cell receptor (beta chain) in context. The data originate from a study of blood T cell repertoires in COVID-19. Background on the study: Acute and convalescent COVID-19 samples came from the United States, Italy and Spain. Sources were T cells, B-cell-depleted T cells, or PBMCs; the material itself was cDNA or gDNA.

The CDR3 loop spans 10 amino acids. The V gene's germline CDR1 is SQVTM and CDR2 ANQGSEA. Trimming cost V 5 bases and J 6 bases, with 7 bases left between them. Study processing details: Reference gene primer amplification gave nucleated cell count estimates. Method: immunoSEQ multiplex PCR; TCRdb's copy keeps in-frame clones and lacks some. V and J calls and clone size are given by that table; D and trimming were obtained from the DNA. The table has some 87,000 clones, approximately 80% seen once. The V gene is TRBV29-1, the J gene TRBJ1-2, with D perhaps TRBD1 (6 bases). The sequence was obtained from a human donor in a cohort sampled during active COVID-19. The specimen was peripheral blood. For the CDR3, the DNA is TGCAGCGTTACAGGGAATGGCTACACCTTC. Translated: CSVTGNGYTF.